This T cell receptor (beta chain) was documented in a study of blood T cell repertoires in COVID-19. This clone showed up just once. Clones were sequenced by immunoSEQ multiplex PCR, and TCRdb holds only the in-frame ones, with some missing. Found here are approximately 72,000 clones, 84% of them singletons; the top ten hold 8% to 9%. The trim removed 6 bases at V and 1 base at J, leaving 8 bases unmatched. CDR1 SGDLS and CDR2 YYNGEE come from the germline V gene. This CDR3 is 15 amino acids long. This chain connects TRBV9 to TRBJ2-3; 7 positions agree with TRBD1. This TCR was recovered from a man aged 50-59 years with active COVID-19. The sequenced sample was peripheral blood. As DNA, the CDR3 is TGTGCCAGCAACCGCCTGACAGGGCGCACAGATACGCAGTATTTT. This codes for CASNRLTGRTDTQYF.